A selection of T cell receptor beta chains follows, all from one sample in a study of spatial heterogeneity in lung cancer. TCRdb ran MiXCR on the 5' RACE reads and lists one entry per CDR3 protein. The sample consists of about 28,000 distinct CDR3 sequences, around 9.2% of them appearing once. The sample consisted of PBMCs, taken at surgery. Receptors originate from a female donor with early-stage non-small cell lung cancer. Both conserved end residues are part of each CDR3. A D gene is named only where the DNA matches it firmly. A clone size is listed for some rows: how often the clone was seen (once, few, many), or a class if it is expanded.

abundance | j_gene | v_gene | d_gene | CDR3aa | CDR3nt
many | TRBJ2-1 | TRBV7-3 | TRBD2 | CASSPGGNEQFF | TGTGCCAGCAGCCCGGGAGGGAATGAGCAGTTCTTC
. | TRBJ2-1 | TRBV7-2 | . | CASSLEFLSPEQFF | TGTGCCAGCAGCTTAGAATTTTTATCCCCAGAGCAGTTCTTC
many | TRBJ1-2 | TRBV11-3 | . | CASSLRSGYGYTF | TGTGCCAGCAGCTTAAGGTCAGGGTATGGCTACACCTTC
many | TRBJ1-5 | TRBV28 | . | CASRHRVGVRGNQPQHF | TGTGCCAGCCGGCACAGGGTAGGGGTTCGAGGCAATCAGCCCCAGCATTTT
many | TRBJ2-2 | TRBV7-9 | TRBD2 | CASSLIGRETNTGELFF | TGTGCCAGCAGCTTAATAGGGCGGGAGACGAACACCGGGGAGCTGTTTTTT
. | TRBJ2-2 | TRBV7-9 | . | CASRPTPGVGELFF | TGTGCCAGCAGACCGACGCCGGGGGTCGGGGAGCTGTTTTTT
many | TRBJ2-1 | TRBV6-4 | . | CASSELSGPRYNEQFF | TGTGCCAGCAGTGAGCTTAGCGGACCACGTTACAATGAGCAGTTCTTC
few | TRBJ2-3 | TRBV5-1 | . | CASSLSPGLRTDTQYF | TGCGCCAGCAGCCTATCCCCAGGGTTGCGCACAGATACGCAGTATTTT
many | TRBJ1-1 | TRBV27 | . | CASNMWGGNEAFF | TGTGCCAGCAATATGTGGGGAGGTAATGAAGCTTTCTTT
many | TRBJ2-7 | TRBV29-1 | . | CSVEDGIPYEQYF | TGCAGCGTTGAAGACGGGATACCCTACGAGCAGTACTTC
many | TRBJ2-2 | TRBV7-8 | . | CASSLAGHTGELFF | TGTGCCAGCAGCTTAGCGGGGCACACCGGGGAGCTGTTTTTT
. | TRBJ2-1 | TRBV5-1 | . | CASRRDPQAEQFF | TGCGCCAGCAGGCGGGACCCCCAAGCGGAGCAGTTCTTC
few | TRBJ1-2 | TRBV20-1 | . | CSAGSVGYTF | TGCAGTGCTGGGAGTGTCGGCTACACCTTC
few | TRBJ2-7 | TRBV15 | . | CATSRVPGVKYF | TGTGCCACCAGCAGAGTTCCAGGGGTAAAGTACTTC
many | TRBJ2-2 | TRBV14 | . | CASRSGNTGELFF | TGTGCCAGCAGATCAGGGAACACCGGGGAGCTGTTTTTT
many | TRBJ2-5 | TRBV4-2 | TRBD2 | CASSPGLAGGTQETQYF | TGTGCCAGCAGCCCAGGACTAGCGGGAGGGACCCAAGAGACCCAGTACTTC
many | TRBJ1-2 | TRBV12-3/TRBV12-4 | . | CASSLWGNYGYTF | TGTGCCAGCAGTCTGTGGGGAAACTATGGCTACACCTTC
many | TRBJ2-3 | TRBV29-1 | . | CSVAQGKTDTQYF | TGCAGCGTTGCACAGGGAAAAACAGATACGCAGTATTTT
many | TRBJ2-3 | TRBV2 | . | CASSRRTFTDTQYF | TGTGCCAGCAGCAGACGTACCTTCACAGATACGCAGTATTTT
many | TRBJ1-1 | TRBV5-1 | . | CASRLLWTEAFF | TGCGCCAGCAGATTATTGTGGACTGAAGCTTTCTTT
. | TRBJ2-2 | TRBV10-1 | . | CASSPGFAGELFF | TGCGCCAGCAGTCCAGGGTTCGCCGGGGAGCTGTTTTTT
once | TRBJ2-5 | TRBV4-1 | TRBD2 | CASSQGQLGLAGEETQYF | TGCGCCAGCAGCCAAGGACAGCTGGGACTAGCGGGAGAAGAGACCCAGTACTTC
many | TRBJ2-5 | TRBV20-1 | . | CSASVQGKSETQYF | TGCAGTGCTAGCGTACAGGGAAAATCAGAGACCCAGTACTTC
many | TRBJ1-6 | TRBV7-9 | . | CASSLSVNSPLHF | TGTGCCAGCAGCTTGTCGGTTAATTCACCCCTCCACTTT
many | TRBJ1-3 | TRBV5-6 | . | CASSLWDEYDNTIYF | TGTGCCAGCAGCTTGTGGGACGAATACGACAACACCATATATTTT
many | TRBJ2-7 | TRBV10-3 | TRBD2 | CAISESSGRAISSYEQYF | TGTGCCATCAGTGAGTCAAGCGGGAGGGCCATAAGCTCCTACGAGCAGTACTTC
few | TRBJ2-1 | TRBV20-1 | TRBD1 | CSARDLRDRGNEQFF | TGCAGTGCTAGAGATCTGCGGGACAGGGGAAATGAGCAGTTCTTC
few | TRBJ2-3 | TRBV7-8 | . | CASSLVSRVAYF | TGTGCCAGCAGCTTAGTATCTCGGGTCGCGTATTTT
. | TRBJ1-2 | TRBV7-2 | TRBD1 | CASSWSGTGNYGYTF | TGTGCCAGCAGCTGGTCCGGGACAGGGAACTATGGCTACACCTTC
. | TRBJ2-3 | TRBV6-6 | TRBD2 | CASRRSGSPDTQYF | TGTGCCAGCAGGCGTAGCGGGAGCCCAGATACGCAGTATTTT
many | TRBJ2-3 | TRBV20-1 | TRBD2 | CSAISASGVDTQYF | TGCAGTGCAATTAGCGCTAGCGGTGTGGATACGCAGTATTTT
few | TRBJ2-4 | TRBV20-1 | TRBD1 | CSASSGTGGANIQYF | TGCAGTGCTAGCTCCGGGACAGGTGGCGCAAACATTCAGTACTTC
many | TRBJ1-5 | TRBV23-1 | TRBD1 | CASSQAGTGYQPQHF | TGCGCCAGCAGTCAAGCCGGGACAGGGTATCAGCCCCAGCATTTT
. | TRBJ1-3 | TRBV5-1 | . | CASSPRSGVSGNTIYF | TGCGCCAGCAGCCCCAGATCGGGAGTCTCTGGAAACACCATATATTTT
many | TRBJ1-4 | TRBV13 | . | CASTAATNEKLFF | TGTGCCAGTACAGCTGCAACTAATGAAAAACTGTTTTTT
many | TRBJ2-3 | TRBV18 | TRBD2 | CASSPALTSGIADTQYF | TGTGCCAGCTCACCAGCCCTGACTAGCGGGATTGCAGATACGCAGTATTTT
many | TRBJ2-3 | TRBV10-3 | . | CAITQGDTTDTQYF | TGTGCCATCACGCAAGGGGACACCACAGATACGCAGTATTTT
. | TRBJ1-1 | TRBV6-2/TRBV6-3 | . | CASSYTDRTEAFF | TGTGCCAGCAGTTACACAGATAGGACTGAAGCTTTCTTT
. | TRBJ1-2 | TRBV6-5 | . | CASSYAEDYYGYTF | TGTGCCAGCAGTTACGCGGAGGACTACTATGGCTACACCTTC
many | TRBJ2-7 | TRBV20-1 | . | CSASGTGRLSSYEQYF | TGCAGTGCGAGCGGAACCGGACGTCTGAGCTCCTACGAGCAGTACTTC
few | TRBJ1-1 | TRBV10-3 | . | CAIRPGMNTEAFF | TGTGCCATCCGACCTGGGATGAACACTGAAGCTTTCTTT
many | TRBJ2-5 | TRBV6-6 | . | CASTNGGTAQETQYF | TGTGCCAGCACCAACGGGGGGACAGCACAAGAGACCCAGTACTTC
many | TRBJ2-1 | TRBV29-1 | TRBD2 | CSALRLASYNEQFF | TGCAGCGCTCTTCGACTAGCATCCTACAATGAGCAGTTCTTC
many | TRBJ1-3 | TRBV29-1 | TRBD1 | CSVAYRGPSSGNTIYF | TGCAGCGTGGCGTACAGGGGGCCTAGCTCTGGAAACACCATATATTTT
many | TRBJ1-4 | TRBV5-1 | TRBD1 | CASSVGQGAEKLFF | TGCGCCAGCAGCGTGGGACAGGGCGCTGAAAAACTGTTTTTT